This passage covers 27 T cell receptor beta chains from one sample sequenced in a study of CD8 T cells in ankylosing spondylitis. TCRdb reanalysed the 5' RACE reads using MiXCR and keeps one entry per CDR3 protein. Altogether a few hundred thousand distinct CDR3 sequences are present, more than 20% being singletons, with the ten largest covering less than 15%. Sequenced material: blood, either unsorted or a sorted T cell fraction (not recorded which). The receptors were gathered from a male donor with ankylosing spondylitis or in good health (not recorded which).

This clonotype was recorded many times. The chain joins TRBV5-1 to TRBJ2-5; D not certain. Per the germline V gene, CDR1 is SGHRS and CDR2 is YFSETQ. The CDR3 extends over 14 amino acids. V was pared by 4 bases and J by 3 bases, with 13 bases between. CDR3: CASSVGTLEETQYF. CDR3 sequence (DNA): TGCGCCAGCAGCGTAGGAACTCTGGAAGAGACCCAGTACTTC.

V usage is TRBV25-1 and J usage is TRBJ2-7; no firm D call. The germline V and J ends were trimmed by 3 bases and 3 bases, with 9 bases remaining between them. CDR1 MGHDK and CDR2 SYGVNS come from the germline V gene. This CDR3 is 13 amino acids long. Here the CDR3 DNA reads TGTGCCAGCAGTGAGCCCCGCCTCTACGAGCAGTACTTC. It codes for CASSEPRLYEQYF.

This sequence joins TRBV19 and TRBJ2-7; D unresolved. V was clipped by 0 bases and J by 2 bases, with 8 bases between them. The V gene's germline CDR1 is LNHDA and CDR2 SQIVND (reference sequence). The length of the CDR3 is 14 residues. The CDR3 sequence is CASSIDSGPYEQYF. The CDR3 DNA reads as TGTGCCAGTAGTATAGATTCTGGCCCCTACGAGCAGTACTTC.

CDR3 coding DNA: TGTGCCAGCGGGCGGGGACATTCCGGCGGGGAGCTGTTTTTT. As protein: CASGRGHSGGELFF. The chain has TRBV2 and TRBJ2-2; D assignment may be TRBD1 or TRBD2 (6 bases each). The germline V and J ends were trimmed by 8 bases and 7 bases, with 17 bases remaining between them. The V gene's germline CDR1 is SNHLY and CDR2 FYNNEI. The CDR3 is 14 residues long.

This chain links TRBV6-5 with TRBJ2-2; the match to TRBD1 covers 7 bases. The CDR3 loop spans 15 amino acids. Germline V gene data show CDR1 as MNHEY and CDR2 as SVGAGI. The J segment lost 7 bases and the V segment lost 0 bases, leaving 5 bases of the junction unmatched. CDR3 protein: CASSYSKGAVGELFF. As DNA, the CDR3 is TGTGCCAGCAGTTACTCTAAGGGGGCGGTCGGGGAGCTGTTTTTT.

This chain uses TRBV29-1 with TRBJ2-5; 9 positions agree with TRBD1. CDR1 and CDR2 from the germline V gene are SQVTM and ANQGSEA. The CDR3 loop spans 15 amino acids. Trimming took 8 bases from V and 5 from J; bases not matched to a gene: 15. The CDR3 region is CSPVVRDRVGETQYF. CDR3 DNA: TGCAGCCCGGTAGTGCGGGACAGGGTTGGGGAGACCCAGTACTTC.

This clonotype was detected ten times or more. V gene TRBV12-3 or TRBV12-4 combines with J gene TRBJ1-2; no clear D. The CDR3 runs to 13 residues. Trimming pared 6 bases from V and 4 bases from J, leaving 12 bases between. The CDR3 region is CASRPTSTYGYTF. CDR3 coding DNA: TGTGCCAGCAGACCCACGTCAACCTATGGCTACACCTTC.

The chain joins TRBV20-1 to TRBJ2-3; D might be TRBD2 (5 bases). The CDR3 length is 13 residues. CDR1 and CDR2 (germline): DFQATT, SNEGSKA (reference sequence). Trimming removed 2 bases at V and 3 bases at J, with 9 bases between. CDR3 in DNA: TGCAGTGCTAGAAAACTAGAGACAGATACGCAGTATTTT. Residues: CSARKLETDTQYF.

This clonotype was observed a handful of times. The chain employs TRBV7-9 and TRBJ1-5; 7 bases are a match to TRBD1. V trimming: 9 bases; J trimming: 5 bases; junction bases outside the gene matches: 4. The germline CDR1 and CDR2 sequences are SEHNR and FQNEAQ (reference sequence). The CDR3 loop spans 12 amino acids. As DNA, the CDR3 is TGTGCCAGTCGGGACAGCGATCAGCCCCAGCATTTT. Amino acid sequence: CASRDSDQPQHF.

This clonotype was seen a handful of times. The V gene is TRBV6-1, the J gene TRBJ2-5; 9 bases align to TRBD1. The germline gives CDR1 MNHNS, CDR2 SASEGT. This CDR3 is built from 14 residues. After removal of 6 bases from V and 5 bases from J, the junction contained 7 bases not matched to a gene. CDR3 DNA: TGTGCCAGCAGCCTACAGGGGGCCTGGGAGACCCAGTACTTC. This gives the protein CASSLQGAWETQYF.

The chain has TRBV14 and TRBJ2-1, with 9 bases fitting TRBD2. CDR1 and CDR2 (germline): SGHDN, FVKESK. The CDR3 extends over 18 amino acids. Losses at the gene ends were 1 base for V and 0 bases for J; bases not matched to a gene: 7. The CDR3 protein is CASSQAPSGTSSYNEQFF. The CDR3 nucleotides read TGTGCCAGCAGCCAAGCACCTAGCGGGACGAGCTCCTACAATGAGCAGTTCTTC. Full variable domain (outside the CDR3, taken from reference TRBV14 and TRBJ2-1): EAGVTQFPSHSVIEKGQTVTLRCDPISGHDNLYWYRRVMGKEIKFLLHFVKESKQDESGMPNNRFLAERTGGTYSTLKVQPAELEDSGVYFCASSQAPSGTSSYNEQFFGPGTRLTVL.

This clonotype was counted between two and nine times. The V call is TRBV29-1, the J call TRBJ2-5; D perhaps matches TRBD1 (5 bases). The CDR3 loop spans 12 amino acids. The V end lost 5 bases, the J end lost 5 bases, and 12 bases lay between the germline ends. The germline gives CDR1 SQVTM, CDR2 ANQGSEA. The CDR3 DNA sequence: TGCAGCGTTTTGGGGCCGTGGGAGACCCAGTACTTC. This codes for CSVLGPWETQYF.

The sample holds a few counts of this clonotype. The chain uses TRBV6-1 and TRBJ1-4; no clear D. V lost 6 bases and J lost 6, with 17 bases in between. The CDR3 is 15 residues long. Germline assignment: CDR1 MNHNS and CDR2 SASEGT. CDR3 nucleotides: TGTGCCAGCAGCAAATCAGGAGGGAGGCATGAAAAACTGTTTTTT. This encodes CASSKSGGRHEKLFF.

This chain uses TRBV7-9 with TRBJ2-5, with 10 bases aligning to TRBD2. Germline CDR1 reads SEHNR; CDR2 reads FQNEAQ (reference sequence). Trimming at V came to 6 bases and at J to 2 bases, leaving 6 bases not matched to a gene. This CDR3 is 15 amino acids long. The CDR3 DNA reads TGTGCCAGCAGACCCACTAGCGGGGAACAAGAGACCCAGTACTTC. Translating gives CASRPTSGEQETQYF.

On this clonotype itself: This may come from a read error, since a much larger clone is one base off. This sequence joins TRBV29-1 and TRBJ2-7; either TRBD1 or TRBD2 may supply D (5 bases each). This CDR3 has 13 amino acids. The V and J ends lost 5 bases and 8 bases respectively, with 19 bases between them. In germline, CDR1 is SQVTM, CDR2 ANQGSEA. Here the CDR3 DNA reads TGCAGCGTTTGCGACGAGGGGTCGTACAAGCAGTACTTC. Amino acids: CSVCDEGSYKQYF.

This clonotype has at least ten counts. The chain joins TRBV29-1 to TRBJ2-5; possible D gene TRBD1, 5 bases. Trimming took off 0 bases at V and 4 bases at J, with 18 bases between the two ends. The CDR3 extends over 16 amino acids. Germline CDR1 reads SQVTM; CDR2 reads ANQGSEA. DNA of the CDR3: TGCAGCGTTGAAGAGAATTTGGTAGGGGCGAGAGAGACCCAGTACTTC. This gives the protein CSVEENLVGARETQYF.

This clonotype has only a few counts. The CDR3 is CASSQEFLAGYNEQFF. The DNA of the CDR3 is TGTGCCAGCAGCCAAGAGTTCCTAGCGGGGTACAATGAGCAGTTCTTC. The chain uses TRBV4-2 and TRBJ2-1; 9 positions agree with TRBD2. CDR3 length: 16 amino acids. J was trimmed by 4 bases and V by 0 bases; bases with no gene match: 4. The germline CDR1 and CDR2 sequences are LGHNA and YNFKEQ.

There are a few counts of this clonotype. V and J are TRBV5-6 and TRBJ2-3, with 9 bases matching TRBD1. Germline CDR1 SGHDT, CDR2 YYEEEE. The CDR3 is 14 amino acids. The J segment lost 8 bases and the V segment lost 6 bases, leaving 10 bases of the junction unmatched. CDR3 amino acids: CASTPGQGVSTQYF. In nucleotides, the CDR3 is TGTGCCAGCACCCCGGGACAGGGAGTTTCTACGCAGTATTTT.

The chain has TRBV6-1 and TRBJ2-1; D gene uncertain. Germline V gives CDR1 MNHNS, CDR2 SASEGT. V was shortened by 7 bases and J by 12 bases, with 22 bases between the two germline ends. This CDR3 region has 14 residues. As DNA, the CDR3 is TGTGCCAGCACCTCGGAAGCTATTCTACGTGGGCAGTTCTTC. Protein sequence: CASTSEAILRGQFF.

The chain couples TRBV30 to TRBJ1-1; D remains unclear. The CDR3 spans 13 residues. In germline, CDR1 is GTSNPN, CDR2 SVGIG (reference sequence). V lost 0 bases and J 2 bases, leaving 7 bases between the germline ends. As DNA, the CDR3 is TGTGCCTGGAGTGTATTGGCTAACACTGAAGCTTTCTTT. Translated, it gives CAWSVLANTEAFF.

This clonotype was seen more than once but under ten times. This chain uses TRBV6-5 with TRBJ1-2; tentatively, D is TRBD1 (5 bases). Germline values: CDR1 MNHEY, CDR2 SVGAGI. The germline V and J ends were trimmed by 2 bases and 8 bases, with 12 bases remaining between them. The CDR3 is made up of 13 amino acids. CDR3 bases: TGTGCCAGCAGTTACGGGTTGGGGGAAGGCTACACCTTC. Its protein product is CASSYGLGEGYTF.

The V and J genes are TRBV7-9 and TRBJ2-5; TRBD2 aligns across 12 bases. The germline gives CDR1 SEHNR, CDR2 FQNEAQ (reference sequence). This CDR3 contains 15 residues. V was pared by 5 bases and J by 4 bases, with 5 bases of the junction left unmatched. The CDR3 sequence is CASSATSGGSETQYF. DNA for the CDR3: TGTGCCAGCAGCGCGACTAGCGGGGGTTCAGAGACCCAGTACTTC.

The J gene is TRBJ2-1, the V gene TRBV7-6; D is unresolved. The germline CDR1 and CDR2 sequences are SGHVS and FNYEAQ. The CDR3 runs 12 residues. Trimming shortened V by 5 bases and J by 12 bases, and 14 bases separated the two germline ends. The CDR3 reads CASSRPRFGQFF. CDR3 nucleotide sequence: TGTGCCAGCAGCCGGCCCAGGTTCGGGCAGTTCTTC. The full variable domain, in which reference TRBV7-6 and TRBJ2-1 provide the parts outside the CDR3, is GAGVSQSPRYKVTKRGQDVALRCDPISGHVSLYWYRQALGQGPEFLTYFNYEAQQDKSGLPNDRFSAERPEGSISTLTIQRTEQRDSAMYRCASSRPRFGQFFGPGTRLTVL.

The chain recombines TRBV6-5 with TRBJ1-4; 11 bases line up with TRBD1. The CDR3 totals 15 residues. Germline CDR1 is MNHEY and CDR2 is SVGAGI. Losses at the gene ends were 4 bases for V and 8 bases for J; bases not matched to a gene: 6. The CDR3 region is CASSSAGTGGEKLFF. CDR3 sequence (DNA): TGTGCCAGCAGTTCCGCCGGGACAGGGGGAGAAAAACTGTTTTTT.

The chain has TRBV12-3 or TRBV12-4 and TRBJ2-1; weak D call: TRBD2 (6 bases). This CDR3 region has 15 residues. V lost 5 bases and J lost 8, with 19 bases in between. CDR3: CASSPPGAVVDEQFF. The CDR3 DNA is TGTGCCAGCAGTCCCCCGGGAGCGGTAGTTGATGAGCAGTTCTTC.

Only a few counts were recorded for this clonotype. The chain recombines TRBV7-9 with TRBJ1-4; unclear D gene. Germline CDR1 SEHNR, CDR2 FQNEAQ (reference sequence). The CDR3 has 15 residues. V dropped 3 bases and J dropped 0 bases, with 8 bases sitting between them. CDR3 amino acids: CASSFNGPTNEKLFF. The CDR3 DNA sequence: TGTGCCAGCAGCTTTAACGGCCCAACTAATGAAAAACTGTTTTTT. Using reference TRBV7-9 and TRBJ1-4 for the parts outside the CDR3, the full variable domain is DTGVSQNPRHKITKRGQNVTFRCDPISEHNRLYWYRQTLGQGPEFLTYFQNEAQLEKSRLLSDRFSAERPKGSFSTLEIQRTEQGDSAMYLCASSFNGPTNEKLFFGSGTQLSVL.

This clonotype appeared once. The rearrangement joins TRBV2 to TRBJ2-7; D could derive from TRBD1 or TRBD2 (6 bases each). V lost 7 bases, J lost 4 bases, and 20 bases lay in between. The germline CDR1 and CDR2 sequences are SNHLY and FYNNEI. The CDR3 runs to 15 residues. The CDR3 sequence: CASNIMGGAGYEQYF. The CDR3 DNA sequence: TGTGCCAGCAACATCATGGGGGGCGCCGGGTACGAGCAGTACTTC. Combining the CDR3 with reference TRBV2 and TRBJ2-7 gives the whole variable domain EPEVTQTPSHQVTQMGQEVILRCVPISNHLYFYWYRQILGQKVEFLVSFYNNEISEKSEIFDDQFSVERPDGSNFTLKIRSTKLEDSAMYFCASNIMGGAGYEQYFGPGTRLTVT.